Listed below are T cell receptor beta chains from one sample, sequenced in a study of shared clonotypes between healthy human individuals. TCRdb's copy holds only in-frame clones and misses some; the assay was immunoSEQ multiplex PCR. This sample yields hundreds of thousands of clones, of which 75% to 85% are seen a single time; roughly 13% belongs to the top ten. Source material: PBMCs. These receptors were taken from a woman aged 40 to 55 in good health. Some clones in this sample may be carry-over from other donors' samples. Both conserved end residues are part of each CDR3. Fields, in order: D gene, V gene, J gene, clone size, CDR3 length, CDR3 protein, CDR3 DNA. The D gene is left open where the match is weak. Clone size, where shown, is once, few, many, or a class for clones that have expanded.

D: TRBD1; V: TRBV28; J: TRBJ2-5; size: NA; length: 15; CDR3: CASSSPGQGHKTQYF; DNA: TGTGCCAGCAGTTCACCGGGACAGGGTCACAAGACCCAGTACTTC
D: TRBD2; V: TRBV9; J: TRBJ2-7; size: NA; length: 15; CDR3: CASSVGGSGSYEQYF; DNA: TGTGCCAGCAGCGTTGGCGGGAGTGGCTCCTACGAGCAGTACTTC
D: NA; V: TRBV7-2; J: TRBJ1-5; size: few; length: 13; CDR3: CASSLFGNQPQHF; DNA: TGTGCCAGCAGCTTATTCGGGAATCAGCCCCAGCATTTT
D: NA; V: TRBV30; J: TRBJ2-3; size: NA; length: 15; CDR3: CAWRTYRKNTDTQYF; DNA: TGTGCCTGGAGGACCTATAGGAAGAACACAGATACGCAGTATTTT
D: NA; V: TRBV10-3; J: TRBJ2-3; size: NA; length: 15; CDR3: CAISWGAGGTDTQYF; DNA: TGTGCCATCAGCTGGGGGGCTGGAGGGACAGATACGCAGTATTTT
D: NA; V: TRBV5-1; J: TRBJ1-2; size: once; length: 12; CDR3: CASSLEGYGYTF; DNA: TGCGCCAGCAGCTTGGAAGGGTATGGCTACACCTTC
D: TRBD2; V: TRBV5-1; J: TRBJ2-7; size: NA; length: 15; CDR3: CASSLEREVPYEQYF; DNA: TGCGCCAGCAGCTTGGAGCGGGAGGTTCCCTACGAGCAGTACTTC
D: NA; V: TRBV7-9; J: TRBJ1-1; size: once; length: 14; CDR3: CASSKDGMNTEAFF; DNA: TGTGCCAGCAGCAAGGACGGAATGAACACTGAAGCTTTCTTT
D: NA; V: TRBV6-1; J: TRBJ1-3; size: few; length: 14; CDR3: CASSADRTGNTIYF; DNA: TGTGCCAGCAGCGCAGACAGGACTGGAAACACCATATATTTT
D: NA; V: TRBV29-1; J: TRBJ2-3; size: NA; length: 14; CDR3: CSVATRLASVTQYF; DNA: TGCAGCGTGGCGACACGCCTAGCGAGCGTTACGCAGTATTTT
D: NA; V: TRBV7-3; J: TRBJ2-1; size: NA; length: 16; CDR3: CASSPKGGQPYNEQFF; DNA: TGTGCCAGCAGCCCTAAGGGGGGCCAACCCTACAATGAGCAGTTCTTC
D: NA; V: TRBV4-1; J: TRBJ1-2; size: many; length: 14; CDR3: CASSPGQMNYGYTF; DNA: TGCGCCAGCAGCCCCGGACAGATGAACTATGGCTACACCTTC
D: NA; V: TRBV11-2; J: TRBJ2-3; size: many; length: 17; CDR3: CASSSPQLGAGRDTQYF; DNA: TGTGCCAGCAGCTCCCCTCAACTGGGGGCGGGAAGGGATACGCAGTATTTT
D: TRBD2; V: TRBV7-3; J: TRBJ2-1; size: once; length: 13; CDR3: CASSGTSGNEQFF; DNA: TGTGCCAGCAGTGGGACTAGCGGGAATGAGCAGTTCTTC
D: TRBD1; V: TRBV18; J: TRBJ1-2; size: many; length: 15; CDR3: CASSNRDRGLYGYTF; DNA: TGTGCCAGCTCAAACCGGGACAGGGGTCTTTATGGCTACACCTTC
D: NA; V: TRBV5-1; J: TRBJ2-6; size: NA; length: 17; CDR3: CASSLDGVGAGANVLTF; DNA: TGCGCCAGCAGCTTGGACGGAGTGGGCGCCGGGGCCAACGTCCTGACTTTC
D: NA; V: TRBV27; J: TRBJ1-1; size: few; length: 16; CDR3: CASRLLKGPKNTEAFF; DNA: TGTGCCAGCAGGTTGCTTAAGGGGCCAAAGAACACTGAAGCTTTCTTT
D: NA; V: TRBV6-5; J: TRBJ2-7; size: NA; length: 15; CDR3: CASSYLGASSYEQYF; DNA: TGTGCCAGCAGTTACTTAGGGGCTAGTTCCTACGAGCAGTACTTC
D: TRBD1; V: TRBV5-4; J: TRBJ2-5; size: NA; length: 16; CDR3: CASSLVPTGGAPTQYF; DNA: TGTGCCAGCAGCTTGGTCCCGACAGGGGGGGCGCCGACCCAGTACTTC
D: TRBD2; V: TRBV15; J: TRBJ2-1; size: NA; length: 16; CDR3: CATSRGAAGGLDEQFF; DNA: TGTGCCACCAGCAGAGGGGCTGCGGGAGGCTTGGATGAGCAGTTCTTC
D: TRBD2; V: TRBV5-1; J: TRBJ2-1; size: NA; length: 17; CDR3: CASSLAGTRMAYNEQFF; DNA: TGCGCCAGCAGCTTGGCGGGGACTAGAATGGCCTACAATGAGCAGTTCTTC
D: NA; V: TRBV6-5; J: TRBJ1-5; size: NA; length: 15; CDR3: CASSPQPGGREPQHF; DNA: TGTGCCAGCAGCCCCCAGCCCGGGGGCCGGGAGCCCCAGCATTTT
D: NA; V: TRBV7-2; J: TRBJ2-2; size: NA; length: 13; CDR3: CASSIGGSGELFF; DNA: TGTGCCAGCAGCATCGGGGGTTCCGGGGAGCTGTTTTTT
D: TRBD2; V: TRBV6-4; J: TRBJ2-1; size: NA; length: 14; CDR3: CASSGGLAGDEQFF; DNA: TGTGCCAGCAGTGGGGGACTAGCGGGAGATGAGCAGTTCTTC
D: NA; V: TRBV15; J: TRBJ2-3; size: many; length: 16; CDR3: CATSSLAEAPTDTQYF; DNA: TGTGCCACCAGCAGTTTAGCGGAGGCCCCCACAGATACGCAGTATTTT
D: NA; V: TRBV29-1; J: TRBJ2-1; size: NA; length: 11; CDR3: CSVGGVSRQFF; DNA: TGCAGCGTTGGGGGGGTCTCAAGGCAGTTCTTC
D: NA; V: TRBV4-2; J: TRBJ2-1; size: NA; length: 15; CDR3: CASRYDGGNRNEQFF; DNA: TGTGCCAGCAGATACGACGGGGGCAACAGAAATGAGCAGTTCTTC
D: NA; V: TRBV7-3; J: TRBJ2-2; size: NA; length: 13; CDR3: CASRADNTGELFF; DNA: TGTGCCAGCAGGGCAGACAACACCGGGGAGCTGTTTTTT
D: NA; V: TRBV10-2; J: TRBJ2-5; size: NA; length: 15; CDR3: CASSDQGLTQETQYF; DNA: TGCGCCAGCAGCGACCAGGGACTGACACAAGAGACCCAGTACTTC
D: NA; V: TRBV6-1; J: TRBJ2-2; size: NA; length: 14; CDR3: CASSVARGGGELFF; DNA: TGTGCCAGCAGTGTTGCGAGGGGTGGCGGGGAGCTGTTTTTT
D: TRBD2; V: TRBV28; J: TRBJ2-5; size: NA; length: 16; CDR3: CASSLGLAGSATTQYF; DNA: TGTGCCAGCAGTTTGGGACTAGCGGGGTCTGCCACGACCCAGTACTTC
D: TRBD1; V: TRBV5-1; J: TRBJ2-7; size: NA; length: 14; CDR3: CASSPTTGPYEQYF; DNA: TGCGCCAGCAGCCCTACGACAGGGCCCTACGAGCAGTACTTC
D: NA; V: TRBV5-1; J: TRBJ1-1; size: NA; length: 14; CDR3: CASSLTTGATEAFF; DNA: TGCGCCAGCAGCTTAACGACAGGCGCCACTGAAGCTTTCTTT
D: NA; V: TRBV5-4; J: TRBJ2-1; size: NA; length: 14; CDR3: CASSLALANNEQFF; DNA: TGTGCCAGCAGCTTGGCATTAGCGAACAATGAGCAGTTCTTC
D: NA; V: TRBV6-1; J: TRBJ1-3; size: once; length: 17; CDR3: CASSAQRGGGTGNTIYF; DNA: TGTGCCAGCAGTGCCCAACGAGGGGGAGGGACTGGAAACACCATATATTTT
D: NA; V: TRBV29-1; J: TRBJ2-5; size: NA; length: 12; CDR3: CSAPGGPETQYF; DNA: TGCAGCGCCCCAGGAGGGCCCGAGACCCAGTACTTC
D: TRBD1; V: TRBV5-1; J: TRBJ2-7; size: NA; length: 14; CDR3: CASSLGQGLYEQYF; DNA: TGCGCCAGCAGCCTCGGACAGGGACTCTACGAGCAGTACTTC
D: TRBD1; V: TRBV9; J: TRBJ1-3; size: NA; length: 16; CDR3: CASSAGGISWGNTIYF; DNA: TGTGCCAGCAGCGCAGGGGGCATCTCGTGGGGGAACACCATATATTTT
D: NA; V: TRBV7-9; J: TRBJ1-1; size: NA; length: 16; CDR3: CASSLDLGGMNTEAFF; DNA: TGTGCCAGCAGCTTAGACTTGGGGGGGATGAACACTGAAGCTTTCTTT
D: NA; V: TRBV30; J: TRBJ1-1; size: few; length: 13; CDR3: CAWSFTVNTEAFF; DNA: TGTGCCTGGAGTTTCACAGTGAACACTGAAGCTTTCTTT
D: TRBD2; V: TRBV5-1; J: TRBJ2-1; size: NA; length: 13; CDR3: CASRGGLAYEQFF; DNA: TGCGCCAGCCGAGGGGGACTAGCCTATGAGCAGTTCTTC
D: NA; V: TRBV28; J: TRBJ1-5; size: few; length: 14; CDR3: CASRRQNSNQPQHF; DNA: TGTGCCAGCCGTCGCCAGAATAGCAATCAGCCCCAGCATTTT
D: TRBD1; V: TRBV28; J: TRBJ2-3; size: NA; length: 16; CDR3: CASSLLGQGGTDTQYF; DNA: TGTGCCAGCAGTTTACTGGGACAGGGGGGGACAGATACGCAGTATTTT
D: NA; V: TRBV6-4; J: TRBJ1-1; size: NA; length: 13; CDR3: CASSEGRDTEAFF; DNA: TGTGCCAGCAGTGAAGGCAGGGACACTGAAGCTTTCTTT
D: NA; V: TRBV5-3; J: TRBJ2-3; size: NA; length: 14; CDR3: CARSLATYTDTQYF; DNA: TGTGCCAGAAGCTTGGCGACCTACACAGATACGCAGTATTTT
D: NA; V: TRBV28; J: TRBJ1-5; size: NA; length: 15; CDR3: CASSLSNYLNQPQHF; DNA: TGTGCCAGCAGTTTATCCAACTATCTTAATCAGCCCCAGCATTTT
D: TRBD2; V: TRBV28; J: TRBJ2-7; size: NA; length: 14; CDR3: CASSETGGVYEQYF; DNA: TGTGCCAGCAGTGAGACCGGGGGGGTATACGAGCAGTACTTC